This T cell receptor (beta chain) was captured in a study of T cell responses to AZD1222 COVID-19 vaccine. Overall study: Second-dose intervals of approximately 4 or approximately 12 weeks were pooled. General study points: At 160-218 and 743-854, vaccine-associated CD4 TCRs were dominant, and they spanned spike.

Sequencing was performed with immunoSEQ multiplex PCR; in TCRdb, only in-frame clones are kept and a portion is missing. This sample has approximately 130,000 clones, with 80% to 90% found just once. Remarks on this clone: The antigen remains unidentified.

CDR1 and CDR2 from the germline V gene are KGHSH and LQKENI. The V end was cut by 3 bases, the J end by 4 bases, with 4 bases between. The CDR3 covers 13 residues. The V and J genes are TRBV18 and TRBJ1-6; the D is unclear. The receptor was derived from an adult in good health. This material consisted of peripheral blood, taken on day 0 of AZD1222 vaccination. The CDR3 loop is CASSPAYNSPLHF. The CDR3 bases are TGTGCCAGCTCACCGGCGTATAATTCACCCCTCCACTTT.